The source of this T cell receptor beta chain is a study of blood T cell repertoires in COVID-19. Study context: PBMCs, B-cell-depleted T cells, or T cells provided the cDNA or gDNA that made up the material.

TCRdb keeps only in-frame clones here, not all; method: immunoSEQ multiplex PCR. Among around 310,000 clones listed, 89% were seen once. All enrollees were about 18 to 89 years old and from 25 or so US areas. Recovered status applied to Cohort 3 donors who had two consecutive negative PCRs. It also applied to those with clearance or with symptom resolution. This sequence originates from a woman aged 25 to 39 who had recovered from COVID-19. Sample: PBMCs or T cells enriched from blood (not recorded which).

The CDR3 DNA reads as TGTGCCAGCAGTGAATACAACACAGATACGCAGTATTTT. The encoded protein is CASSEYNTDTQYF. The chain employs TRBV25-1 and TRBJ2-3, with no clear D. The CDR3 is 13 residues long. CDR1 is MGHDK, CDR2 SYGVNS, per germline. V was trimmed by 0 bases and J by 2 bases, leaving 3 bases between them.